This passage covers 15 T cell receptor beta chains from one sample sequenced in a study of molecular identifiers for immune sequencing clone quantification. MiXCR was run by TCRdb on the PCR reads, yielding one entry per CDR3 protein. The data show about half a million distinct CDR3 sequences, 25% seen once. Sequenced: naive CD8+ T cells from blood, with Jurkat cell RNA spiked in. The sample's subset: FACS-sorted CD8+CD4-CCR7+CD45RA+ naive T cells. The receptors stem from a human donor in good health. Some libraries in this study had Jurkat cell RNA spiked in.

With respect to this clonotype: The CDR3 carries no conserved terminal phenylalanine or tryptophan, so it likely arises from a read error. V is TRBV29-1 and J is TRBJ2-3, with D maybe TRBD1 (5 bases). This CDR3 region has 13 residues. CDR1 and CDR2 from the germline V gene are SQVTM and ANQGSEA. The CDR3 protein is CSVEYDSTDTQYL. The CDR3 DNA reads TGCAGCGTTGAGTATGACAGCACAGATACACAGTATCTT.

This clonotype was seen repeatedly, ten times or more. This rearrangement joins TRBV6-5 to TRBJ2-2; D is ambiguous. The V gene lost 2 bases and the J gene lost 2 bases, with 6 bases spanning the gap. Germline-derived CDR1 and CDR2 are MNHEY and SVGAGI. The CDR3 runs 14 residues. Written as DNA, the CDR3 is TGTGCCAGCAGTTACGGGATCAACACCGGGGAGCTGTTTTTT. Translating gives CASSYGINTGELFF.

This clonotype was picked up a small number of times. Germline is not matched at one junction end, which may reflect a read error. The V and J genes are TRBV7-9 and TRBJ2-3, with D uncertain. The germline CDR1 and CDR2 sequences are SEHNR and FQNEAQ (reference sequence). This CDR3 contains 15 residues. The CDR3 coding sequence is TGTGCCTGCAGCTTTTCTCTAGGTGATAGGGATACGCAGTATTTT. Translation: CACSFSLGDRDTQYF.

In its sample, this clonotype was seen a few times. The chain uses TRBV4-1 and TRBJ2-3; the D gene could be TRBD1 or TRBD2 (5 bases each). V lost 0 bases, J lost 4 bases, and 17 bases lay in between. This CDR3 has 17 amino acids. Germline CDR1 MGHRA, CDR2 YSYEKL. CDR3 nucleotide sequence: TGCGCCAGCAGCCAAGACTCCGAGGGGTTCGGGGCAGATACGCAGTATTTT. Residues: CASSQDSEGFGADTQYF.

The chain joins TRBV24-1 to TRBJ2-7; 8 bases are a match to TRBD1. Germline V lookup: CDR1 KGHDR, CDR2 SFDVKD. The CDR3 consists of 13 residues. Losses at the gene ends were 7 bases for V and 5 bases for J; bases not matched to a gene: 6. CDR3 protein: CATSQGARDEQYF. For the CDR3, the DNA is TGTGCCACCAGCCAGGGGGCACGGGACGAGCAGTACTTC.

The chain employs TRBV6-2 or TRBV6-3 and TRBJ1-1; 8 bases map to TRBD1. Germline trimming cut 8 bases from V and 5 bases from J; bases unmatched to any gene: 13. The CDR3 length is 15 residues. Germline V CDR1 and CDR2: MNHEY, SVGEGT. Written as DNA, the CDR3 is TGTGCCAGCTCTCTGGCGACAGGGGTGCGGACTGAAGCTTTCTTT. Its protein product is CASSLATGVRTEAFF.

The sample holds a few counts of this clonotype. The rearrangement links TRBV13 to TRBJ2-5; D possibly corresponds to TRBD1 (6 bases). CDR1 PRHDT and CDR2 FYEKMQ come from the germline V gene (reference sequence). The CDR3 is 14 residues long. V was cut by 5 bases and J by 4 bases, with 14 bases left in between. For the CDR3, the DNA is TGTGCCAGCAGCCAATTCGCAGGGGCAGAGACCCAGTACTTC. This codes for CASSQFAGAETQYF. The variable domain in full, completed from reference TRBV13 and TRBJ2-5, reads AAGVIQSPRHLIKEKRETATLKCYPIPRHDTVYWYQQGPGQDPQFLISFYEKMQSDKGSIPDRFSAQQFSDYHSELNMSSLELGDSALYFCASSQFAGAETQYFGPGTRLLVL.

As concerns this clonotype: Compared with germline, one end of the junction differs, possibly owing to a read error. The chain recombines TRBV11-2 with TRBJ1-3; tentative D call: TRBD1 (5 bases). The germline gives CDR1 SGHAT, CDR2 FQNNGV. The CDR3 covers 15 residues. The DNA of the CDR3 is TGTGCCAGCAGCTTATGGGCAGGGCCTGGAAACTCCATATATTTT. Translating it yields CASSLWAGPGNSIYF.

The chain uses TRBV7-9 and TRBJ2-7; D is possibly TRBD1 (6 bases). This CDR3 region has 15 residues. The germline V and J ends were trimmed by 1 base and 4 bases, with 14 bases remaining between them. Germline CDR1 and CDR2: SEHNR and FQNEAQ (reference sequence). CDR3 DNA: TGTGCCAGCAGCTTAGGGCCAGGGGCAGGGTACGAGCAGTACTTC. Its protein is CASSLGPGAGYEQYF.

Many counts were recorded for this clonotype. V usage is TRBV7-2 and J usage is TRBJ1-1; D not resolved. The CDR3 covers 16 residues. Trimming took off 5 bases at V and 0 bases at J, with 16 bases between the two ends. Germline CDR1 and CDR2: SGHTA and FQGNSA. CDR3 sequence (DNA): TGTGCCAGCAGCCCCACTTCGGCAGAGATGAACACTGAAGCTTTCTTT. Protein product: CASSPTSAEMNTEAFF.

Note on this clonotype: A much bigger clone sits one base away, suggesting this may be a read error. The DNA of the CDR3 is TGTGCCACCAGTCGCGGACAGGGGCACGATGAGCAGTTCTTC. Translation: CATSRGQGHDEQFF. The rearrangement links TRBV24-1 to TRBJ2-1; 9 positions match TRBD1. The CDR3 loop spans 14 amino acids. Germline-derived CDR1 and CDR2 are KGHDR and SFDVKD. J gave up 8 bases and V 6 bases, and 7 bases lay outside the gene matches.

This clonotype was detected many times. This chain connects TRBV29-1 to TRBJ1-1; D is undetermined. CDR3 size: 12 residues. Germline CDR1 reads SQVTM; CDR2 reads ANQGSEA. V was clipped by 2 bases and J by 1 base, with 5 bases between them. Written as DNA, the CDR3 is TGCAGCGTTGAATTCCAGAACACTGAAGCTTTCTTT. This sequence encodes CSVEFQNTEAFF.

Ten or more counts support this clonotype. The chain uses TRBV4-2 and TRBJ2-7; D perhaps matches TRBD2 (5 bases). This CDR3 region has 12 residues. Trimming shortened V by 1 base and J by 8 bases, and 9 bases separated the two germline ends. Germline assignment: CDR1 LGHNA and CDR2 YNFKEQ. In nucleotides, the CDR3 is TGTGCCAGCAGCCAAGCCGGGGTCAAGCAGTACTTC. This sequence encodes CASSQAGVKQYF.

This clonotype has a count of ten or more. The gene calls are TRBV2 and TRBJ1-1; no clear D. This CDR3 contains 13 residues. Trimming pared 6 bases from V and 0 bases from J, leaving 8 bases between. Germline loops: CDR1 SNHLY, CDR2 FYNNEI. The CDR3 nucleotides are TGTGCCAGCAGATACATACTGAACACTGAAGCTTTCTTT. This gives the protein CASRYILNTEAFF.

Comment on this clonotype: A much larger clone lies a single base off, so this may be a read error. This chain connects TRBV15 to TRBJ1-1; TRBD1 might be the D (5 bases). CDR1 is LNHNV, CDR2 YYDKDF, per germline (reference sequence). The length of the CDR3 is 15 residues. The ends were cut back, 5 bases at V and 1 base at J, with 14 bases in the middle. CDR3 region: CATSEQGLPNTEAFF. CDR3 nucleotide sequence: TGTGCCACCAGCGAGCAGGGCTTACCGAACACTGAAGCTTTCTTT. Supplemented by reference TRBV15 and TRBJ1-1, the full variable domain reads DAMVIQNPRYQVTQFGKPVTLSCSQTLNHNVMYWYQQKSSQAPKLLFHYYDKDFNNEADTPDNFQSRRPNTSFCFLDIRSPGLGDTAMYLCATSEQGLPNTEAFFGQGTRLTVV.